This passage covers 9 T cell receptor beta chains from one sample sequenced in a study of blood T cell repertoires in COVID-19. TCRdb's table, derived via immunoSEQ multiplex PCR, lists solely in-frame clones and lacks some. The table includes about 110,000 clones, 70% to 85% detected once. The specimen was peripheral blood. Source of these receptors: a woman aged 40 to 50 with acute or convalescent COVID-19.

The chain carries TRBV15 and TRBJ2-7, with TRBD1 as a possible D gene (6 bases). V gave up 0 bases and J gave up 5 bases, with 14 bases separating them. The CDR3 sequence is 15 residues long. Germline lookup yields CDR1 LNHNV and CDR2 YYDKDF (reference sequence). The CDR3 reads CATSREGGGLDEQYF. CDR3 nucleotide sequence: TGTGCCACCAGCAGAGAAGGGGGTGGGCTCGACGAGCAGTACTTC.

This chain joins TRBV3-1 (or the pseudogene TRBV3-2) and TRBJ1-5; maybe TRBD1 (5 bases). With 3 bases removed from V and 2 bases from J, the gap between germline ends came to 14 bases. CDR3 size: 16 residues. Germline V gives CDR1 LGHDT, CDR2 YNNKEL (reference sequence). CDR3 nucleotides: TGTGCCAGCAGCCAGGGGCGCGGGGTGGGCAATCAGCCCCAGCATTTT. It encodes CASSQGRGVGNQPQHF.

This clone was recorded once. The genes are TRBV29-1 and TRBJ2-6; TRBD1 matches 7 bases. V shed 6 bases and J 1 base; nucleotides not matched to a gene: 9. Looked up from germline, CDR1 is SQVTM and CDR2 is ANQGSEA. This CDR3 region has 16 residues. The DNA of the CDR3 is TGCAGCGTCGTGGGACAGTCGCAGTCTGGGGCCAACGTCCTGACTTTC. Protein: CSVVGQSQSGANVLTF.

This CDR3 reads CASSYHTGGGSDTQYF. The CDR3 region has the DNA TGTGCCAGCAGCTACCATACAGGGGGGGGTTCAGATACGCAGTATTTT. The chain recombines TRBV2 with TRBJ2-3; possible D gene TRBD1, 8 bases. The CDR3 is 16 amino acids. Germline CDR1 SNHLY, CDR2 FYNNEI. Trimming pared 6 bases from V and 4 bases from J, leaving 20 bases between.

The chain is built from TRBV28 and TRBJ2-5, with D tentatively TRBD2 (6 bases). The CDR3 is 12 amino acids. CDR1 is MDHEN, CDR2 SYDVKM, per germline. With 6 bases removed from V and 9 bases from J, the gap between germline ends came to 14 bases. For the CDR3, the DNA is TGTGCCAGCAGCCGACAAGGAGGGCCCCAGTACTTC. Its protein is CASSRQGGPQYF. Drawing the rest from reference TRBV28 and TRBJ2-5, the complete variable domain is DVKVTQSSRYLVKRTGEKVFLECVQDMDHENMFWYRQDPGLGLRLIYFSYDVKMKEKGDIPEGYSVSREKKERFSLILESASTNQTSMYLCASSRQGGPQYFGPGTRLLVL.

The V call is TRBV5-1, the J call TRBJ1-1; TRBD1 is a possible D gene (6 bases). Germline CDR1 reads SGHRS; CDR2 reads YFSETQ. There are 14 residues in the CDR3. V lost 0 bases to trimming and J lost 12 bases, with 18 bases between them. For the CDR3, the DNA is TGCGCCAGCAGCTTGGACCGACAGGTCCGGAAATCTTTCTTT. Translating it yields CASSLDRQVRKSFF.

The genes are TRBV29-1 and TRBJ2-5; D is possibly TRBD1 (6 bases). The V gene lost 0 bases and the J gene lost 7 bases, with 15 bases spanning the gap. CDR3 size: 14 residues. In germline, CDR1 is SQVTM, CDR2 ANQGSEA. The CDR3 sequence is CSVEDPGDLGTQYF. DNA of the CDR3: TGCAGCGTTGAAGATCCAGGGGATCTTGGGACCCAGTACTTC.

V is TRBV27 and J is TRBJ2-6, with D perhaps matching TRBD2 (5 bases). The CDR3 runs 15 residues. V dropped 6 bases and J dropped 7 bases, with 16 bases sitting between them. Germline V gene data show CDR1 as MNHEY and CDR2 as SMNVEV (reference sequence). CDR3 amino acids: CASSPTWTGANVLTF. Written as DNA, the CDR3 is TGTGCCAGCAGCCCAACATGGACGGGAGCCAACGTCCTGACTTTC.

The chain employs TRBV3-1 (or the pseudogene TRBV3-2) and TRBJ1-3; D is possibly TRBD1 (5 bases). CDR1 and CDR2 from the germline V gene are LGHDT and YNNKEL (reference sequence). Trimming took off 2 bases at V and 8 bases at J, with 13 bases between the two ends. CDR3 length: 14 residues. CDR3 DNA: TGTGCCAGCAGCCAACTCAGGGTCGAAGACACCATATATTTT. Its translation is CASSQLRVEDTIYF.